What follows are 22 T cell receptor beta chains derived from one specimen sequenced in a study of control samples from healthy donors and cancer patients. This table comes from immunoSEQ multiplex PCR, and its TCRdb copy is limited to in-frame clones, with some not included. There are about 100,000 clones in the sample; about 89% occur only once, and 7.5% to 10% lies in the top ten. The specimen sequenced was blood. The receptor source for this set is a man aged 30 to 45 in good health.

The chain employs TRBV28 and TRBJ2-5; TRBD1 is a possible D gene (9 bases). Trimming shortened V by 4 bases and J by 9 bases, and 21 bases separated the two germline ends. The CDR3 has 15 amino acids. The V gene's germline CDR1 is MDHEN and CDR2 SYDVKM. The CDR3 sequence: CASSSPGQGREAQYF. The CDR3 region has the DNA TGTGCCAGCAGTTCGCCCGGACAGGGGCGGGAGGCCCAGTACTTC. The complete variable domain, with remaining parts taken from reference TRBV28 and TRBJ2-5, reads DVKVTQSSRYLVKRTGEKVFLECVQDMDHENMFWYRQDPGLGLRLIYFSYDVKMKEKGDIPEGYSVSREKKERFSLILESASTNQTSMYLCASSSPGQGREAQYFGPGTRLLVL.

This sequence joins TRBV3-1 (or the pseudogene TRBV3-2) and TRBJ1-1; perhaps TRBD1 as D (6 bases). V was shortened by 4 bases and J by 6 bases, with 21 bases between the two germline ends. In germline, CDR1 is LGHDT, CDR2 YNNKEL (reference sequence). The CDR3 totals 16 residues. The CDR3 spells CASSLRRTGHGAEAFF. In DNA, the CDR3 is TGTGCCAGCAGCCTAAGAAGAACAGGGCATGGAGCTGAAGCTTTCTTT.

The genes are TRBV27 and TRBJ2-3, with 13 bases fitting TRBD2. J gave up 3 bases and V 2 bases, and 2 bases lay outside the gene matches. This CDR3 has 16 residues. Germline-derived CDR1 and CDR2 are MNHEY and SMNVEV (reference sequence). In nucleotides, the CDR3 is TGTGCCAGCAGTTTAGGGACTAGCGGGGCTACAGATACGCAGTATTTT. Protein product: CASSLGTSGATDTQYF.

V is TRBV7-2 and J is TRBJ1-4; no firm D call. V lost 5 bases, J lost 5 bases, and 9 bases lay in between. This CDR3 is built from 13 residues. CDR1 is SGHTA, CDR2 FQGNSA, per germline. The CDR3 region has the DNA TGTGCCAGCAGCCCCCCCGAAAATGAAAAACTGTTTTTT. Residues: CASSPPENEKLFF.

The chain combines TRBV7-9 with TRBJ2-5, with D tentatively TRBD2 (5 bases). With 5 bases removed from V and 0 bases from J, the gap between germline ends came to 10 bases. This CDR3 contains 14 residues. Germline CDR1 reads SEHNR; CDR2 reads FQNEAQ (reference sequence). CDR3 protein: CASSPRGYQETQYF. The CDR3, as DNA: TGTGCCAGCAGCCCTCGCGGGTACCAAGAGACCCAGTACTTC.

V usage is TRBV5-4 and J usage is TRBJ2-5, with D tentatively TRBD2 (6 bases). The CDR3 contains 16 residues. Trimming removed 4 bases from V and 4 bases from J, with 20 bases in between. CDR1 is SGHNT, CDR2 YYREEE, per germline (reference sequence). CDR3 bases: TGTGCCAGCAGCGGAGGCCAGGGAGGCATAGGAGAGACCCAGTACTTC. As protein: CASSGGQGGIGETQYF.

This rearrangement joins TRBV24-1 to TRBJ1-2; no clear D gene. Germline-derived CDR1 and CDR2 are KGHDR and SFDVKD. The CDR3 spans 13 residues. Deletions cut 5 bases from V and 4 bases from J, with 10 bases between. CDR3 loop: CATSGSGTYGYTF. The DNA of the CDR3 is TGTGCCACCAGTGGTTCAGGAACCTATGGCTACACCTTC.

CDR3 sequence reads: CSGRQAPNTEAFF. CDR3 DNA: TGCAGCGGGCGACAGGCACCGAACACTGAAGCTTTCTTT. The gene calls are TRBV29-1 and TRBJ1-1; TRBD1 might be the D (6 bases). Trimming took 7 bases from V and 1 from J, leaving 13 bases between them. The CDR3 has 13 amino acids. Germline-derived CDR1 and CDR2 are SQVTM and ANQGSEA.

The J gene is TRBJ2-2, the V gene TRBV9, with 9 bases matching TRBD2. The CDR3 length is 17 residues. The V and J ends lost 4 bases and 4 bases, in that order; junction bases with no gene match: 11. The V gene's germline CDR1 is SGDLS and CDR2 YYNGEE. The CDR3, as DNA: TGTGCCAGCAGCTTAGCGGGAGTCCCTTCCTTCACCGGGGAGCTGTTTTTT. This sequence encodes CASSLAGVPSFTGELFF.

The genes are TRBV7-2 and TRBJ2-1; 7 nucleotides agree with TRBD2. CDR3 size: 17 residues. Germline trimming cut 7 bases from V and 0 bases from J; bases unmatched to any gene: 12. CDR1 is SGHTA and CDR2 is FQGNSA in the germline V gene. The CDR3 DNA sequence: TGTGCCAGCACCCATTCGCGGGGGTCCAGCTCCTACAATGAGCAGTTCTTC. This sequence encodes CASTHSRGSSSYNEQFF.

The chain couples TRBV28 to TRBJ1-2; TRBD1 agrees at 10 bases. CDR1 is MDHEN and CDR2 is SYDVKM in the germline V gene. The CDR3 totals 16 residues. V lost 5 bases, J lost 1 base, and 7 bases stayed unmatched. The CDR3, as DNA: TGTGCCAGCAGTCCATGGGGACAGGGGAATAACTATGGCTACACCTTC. It codes for CASSPWGQGNNYGYTF.

Written as DNA, the CDR3 is TGTGCCAGCAGGACTACCTCAACCGGGGAGCTGTTTTTT. Amino acid sequence: CASRTTSTGELFF. The rearrangement joins TRBV6-5 to TRBJ2-2, with D perhaps TRBD2 (5 bases). CDR3 length: 13 amino acids. V was pared by 6 bases and J by 5 bases, with 10 bases between. Germline CDR1 reads MNHEY; CDR2 reads SVGAGI.

The genes are TRBV6-4 and TRBJ1-6, with D possibly being TRBD1 (5 bases). Germline V gives CDR1 MRHNA, CDR2 SNTAGT. The V end lost 6 bases, the J end lost 6 bases, and 15 bases lay between the germline ends. The CDR3 is made up of 15 amino acids. CDR3 in amino acids: CASRLRRDSNSPLHF. The CDR3 DNA sequence: TGTGCCAGCAGGCTACGCAGGGATAGTAATTCACCCCTCCACTTT.

The table lists this clone with a count of one. The chain employs TRBV30 and TRBJ2-3; 7 bases fit TRBD2. Germline V gene data show CDR1 as GTSNPN and CDR2 as SVGIG (reference sequence). The CDR3 is made up of 14 amino acids. Trimming cost V 5 bases and J 0 bases; bases outside gene matches: 5. CDR3 sequence reads: CAWQRGPSTDTQYF. The DNA of the CDR3 is TGTGCCTGGCAGCGGGGTCCTAGCACAGATACGCAGTATTTT.

This clone was found once. V gene TRBV30 combines with J gene TRBJ1-1; D possibly corresponds to TRBD1 (5 bases). Germline CDR1 GTSNPN, CDR2 SVGIG (reference sequence). V lost 2 bases to trimming and J lost 5 bases, with 9 bases between them. The CDR3 consists of 12 residues. The CDR3 loop reads CAWSYGGTEAFF. The DNA for the CDR3 is TGTGCCTGGAGTTACGGGGGAACTGAAGCTTTCTTT.

The gene calls are TRBV28 and TRBJ1-3, with 7 bases matching TRBD1. V lost 7 bases to trimming and J lost 0 bases; unmatched junction nucleotides: 6. The germline gives CDR1 MDHEN, CDR2 SYDVKM. The CDR3 spans 15 residues. CDR3 amino acids: CASKDRISSGNTIYF. The CDR3, as DNA: TGTGCCAGCAAGGACAGGATCAGCTCTGGAAACACCATATATTTT.

The chain recombines TRBV30 with TRBJ1-5, with 7 bases fitting TRBD1. The germline CDR1 and CDR2 sequences are GTSNPN and SVGIG (reference sequence). The CDR3 spans 14 residues. Trimming took 3 bases from V and 7 from J; bases not matched to a gene: 9. CDR3 in amino acids: CAWSIGQVDQPQHF. The CDR3 coding sequence is TGTGCCTGGAGCATCGGACAGGTTGACCAGCCCCAGCATTTT.

The chain is built from TRBV7-2 and TRBJ1-2, with 9 bases that match TRBD1. The junction had 6 bases not matched to a gene; V was cut back by 5 bases and J by 5 bases. Germline V lookup: CDR1 SGHTA, CDR2 FQGNSA. The CDR3 covers 14 residues. The DNA for the CDR3 is TGTGCCAGCAGCCTAGAGGGACAGGGATATGGCTACACCTTC. It translates to CASSLEGQGYGYTF.

V usage is TRBV10-3 and J usage is TRBJ2-2, with 12 bases aligning to TRBD2. Unmatched junction bases numbered 6, after V lost 5 bases and J lost 8 bases. Germline loops: CDR1 ENHRY, CDR2 SYGVKD. The CDR3 runs 15 residues. The CDR3 loop is CAISSGLAGRGELFF. The CDR3 bases are TGTGCCATCAGTAGCGGACTAGCGGGGAGAGGGGAGCTGTTTTTT.

This chain uses TRBV7-9 with TRBJ1-2; 7 bases agree with TRBD1. This CDR3 is 13 amino acids long. Germline V gene sequence: CDR1 SEHNR, CDR2 FQNEAQ (reference sequence). V trimming: 7 bases; J trimming: 4 bases; junction bases outside the gene matches: 6. The CDR3 sequence: CASTPGQIYGYTF. Here the CDR3 DNA reads TGTGCCAGCACACCGGGACAGATCTATGGCTACACCTTC.

CDR3 amino acids: CASSQVHRERQDSNQPQHF. CDR3 bases: TGTGCCAGCAGCCAAGTTCATAGGGAAAGACAGGATAGCAATCAGCCCCAGCATTTT. The V call is TRBV3-1 (or the pseudogene TRBV3-2), the J call TRBJ1-5; tentative D call: TRBD1 (6 bases). CDR3 length equals 19 residues. The V end was cut by 1 base, the J end by 0 bases, with 19 bases between. From germline, CDR1 is LGHDT and CDR2 YNNKEL (reference sequence).

The chain joins TRBV12-5 to TRBJ1-1; D unresolved. The CDR3 is 15 amino acids. V lost 1 base and J lost 0, with 9 bases in between. In germline, CDR1 is LGHNT, CDR2 FRNRAP. The DNA of the CDR3 is TGTGCTAGTGGTTTGGGGAGTCAGATGAACACTGAAGCTTTCTTT. Its translation is CASGLGSQMNTEAFF.